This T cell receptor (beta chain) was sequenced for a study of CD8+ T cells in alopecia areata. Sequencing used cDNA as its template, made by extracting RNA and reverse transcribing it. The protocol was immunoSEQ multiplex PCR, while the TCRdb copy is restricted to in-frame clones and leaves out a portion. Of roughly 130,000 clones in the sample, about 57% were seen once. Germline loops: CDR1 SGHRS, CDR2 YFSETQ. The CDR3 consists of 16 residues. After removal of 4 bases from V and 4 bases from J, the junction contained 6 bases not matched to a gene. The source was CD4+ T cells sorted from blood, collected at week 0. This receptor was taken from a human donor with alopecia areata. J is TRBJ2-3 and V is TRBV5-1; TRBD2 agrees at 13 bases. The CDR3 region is CASSPLTSGGADTQYF. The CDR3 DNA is TGCGCCAGCAGCCCTCTTACTAGCGGGGGGGCAGATACGCAGTATTTT.